This TCR beta chain appears in the sequencing data of a study of cytomegalovirus exposure and HLA in healthy donors. Study-level findings and limits: The listing of approximately 160 TCR beta chains classed them as cytomegalovirus-associated. Specificity of three CMV-associated chains for CMV antigens was verified in vitro. The tendency of first-cohort TCR clusters to co-occur in the 120 validation repertoires was the finding of a later analysis.

With regard to this clone: The target antigen is unknown.

In germline, CDR1 is SGHNT, CDR2 YYREEE (reference sequence). Trimming pared 4 bases from V and 0 bases from J, leaving 13 bases between. This CDR3 region has 15 residues. An approximately 120-subject validation cohort, separate from the roughly 680-subject first cohort, supplied the donors. Only in-frame clones appear in the TCRdb table, and some are missing; sequencing was by immunoSEQ multiplex PCR. The repertoire holds around 300,000 clones, with around 86% as singletons. The sample taken for sequencing was PBMCs. The genes are TRBV5-4 and TRBJ1-2; no reliable D call. The receptor comes from a woman between 18 and 29 years old in good health and CMV-seronegative. CDR3: CASSLVGTANYGYTF. The CDR3 DNA reads TGTGCCAGCAGCCTGGTCGGCACAGCTAACTATGGCTACACCTTC.